The present TCR beta chain was sequenced within a study of shared clonotypes between healthy human individuals. General study findings and limits: When compared with the clonotypes that were shared by all four sorted-subset donors, the non-shared clonotypes turned out to have lower generation probabilities.

It was across several immunoSEQ plates that each subset's genomic DNA was evenly split. The method was immunoSEQ multiplex PCR; TCRdb's version includes in-frame clones alone and lacks a portion of them. This table holds about 2,500,000 clones, approximately 94% found once. Between the trimmed V and J ends, which lost 5 bases and 2 bases, there was a span of 16 bases. CDR1 and CDR2 from the germline V gene are SGHAT and FQNNGV. The CDR3 extends over 15 amino acids. Only a few counts were recorded for this clone. Its antigen is still unknown. The J gene is TRBJ2-7, the V gene TRBV11-2; D gene unclear. The TCR was taken from a young man in good health. The source material was naive CD4+ T cells sorted from blood. Subset described: CD45RA+ positively selected. For the CDR3, the DNA is TGTGCCAGCAGCCTATTGCCCCGTGGGCCCTACGAGCAGTACTTC. Residues: CASSLLPRGPYEQYF.